One and the same sample provided the 25 T cell receptor beta chains below, sequenced in a study of blood T cell repertoires in COVID-19. Repertoires were generated with immunoSEQ multiplex PCR, while TCRdb's copy carries only in-frame clones and drops some. The top ten hold around 5.1% of the sample, which has some 370,000 clones, roughly four fifths seen once. The sequenced material came from PBMCs or T cells enriched from blood (not recorded which). The receptor set was obtained from a woman in her forties or fifties who had recovered from COVID-19.

CDR3 protein: CAISTDPGILSGELFF. The CDR3 nucleotides are TGTGCCATCAGTACCGACCCAGGGATTCTCAGTGGGGAGCTGTTTTTT. The V and J genes are TRBV10-3 and TRBJ2-2; tentative D call: TRBD1 (5 bases). The germline gives CDR1 ENHRY, CDR2 SYGVKD. There are 16 residues in the CDR3. Trimming removed 5 bases from V and 8 bases from J, with 21 bases in between.

The V call is TRBV3-1 (or the pseudogene TRBV3-2), the J call TRBJ2-2; 9 positions match TRBD2. V lost 0 bases and J lost 8; bases outside the gene matches: 7. CDR1 is LGHDT, CDR2 YNNKEL, per germline (reference sequence). The CDR3 loop spans 16 amino acids. For the CDR3, the DNA is TGTGCCAGCAGCCAAGATGATGGCGGGAGGGGAGGGGAGCTGTTTTTT. Amino acids: CASSQDDGGRGGELFF.

The V gene is TRBV16, the J gene TRBJ2-1; 9 nucleotides align to TRBD1. The CDR3 runs to 18 residues. Trimming removed 3 bases from V and 3 bases from J; junction bases left unmatched: 12. The germline gives CDR1 KGHSY, CDR2 FQNENV. The CDR3 DNA follows: TGTGCCAGCAGCCATAATCCTTTCCCGGGACAGGGCTACAATGAGCAGTTCTTC. Its protein product is CASSHNPFPGQGYNEQFF.

The chain carries TRBV29-1 and TRBJ2-7, with 10 positions matching TRBD1. The CDR3 contains 14 residues. CDR1 SQVTM and CDR2 ANQGSEA come from the germline V gene. The V and J ends lost 4 bases and 6 bases, in that order; junction bases with no gene match: 9. The CDR3 bases are TGCAGCGTTGCCCCCGGGACAGGGGAGGGCGAGCAGTACTTC. Its translation: CSVAPGTGEGEQYF.

The chain couples TRBV18 to TRBJ1-3; a weak D match, TRBD1 (6 bases). Between the trimmed V and J ends, which lost 6 bases and 5 bases, there was a span of 17 bases. The CDR3 is made up of 15 amino acids. CDR1 KGHSH and CDR2 LQKENI come from the germline V gene. The CDR3 loop is CASSLQGNARNTIYF. The CDR3 bases are TGTGCCAGCTCGCTACAGGGAAACGCCAGAAACACCATATATTTT.

V gene TRBV3-1 (or the pseudogene TRBV3-2) combines with J gene TRBJ2-7; 12 bases are shared with TRBD2. Germline V lookup: CDR1 LGHDT, CDR2 YNNKEL (reference sequence). Trimming took 3 bases from V and 0 from J; bases not matched to a gene: 6. This CDR3 is 17 amino acids long. CDR3 nucleotides: TGTGCCAGCAGCCAGGCAGGACTAGCGGGAACCTCCTACGAGCAGTACTTC. This codes for CASSQAGLAGTSYEQYF.

The chain is built from TRBV4-1 and TRBJ1-6; possibly TRBD1 for D (5 bases). The CDR3 runs 15 residues. V lost 0 bases and J lost 6, with 9 bases in between. Germline V gene sequence: CDR1 MGHRA, CDR2 YSYEKL. CDR3 amino acids: CASSQDAGINSPLHF. The CDR3, as DNA: TGCGCCAGCAGCCAAGATGCAGGGATTAATTCACCCCTCCACTTT.

In its sample, this clone was seen a few times. The chain employs TRBV9 and TRBJ2-1; 7 bases are a match to TRBD1. The V gene end was trimmed by 3 bases and the J gene end by 4 bases; junction bases not matched to a gene: 7. Germline V gene data show CDR1 as SGDLS and CDR2 as YYNGEE. This CDR3 spans 15 amino acids. CDR3 DNA sequence: TGTGCCAGCAGCGCCCCGGGACAGTTATACAATGAGCAGTTCTTC. Translation: CASSAPGQLYNEQFF.

This chain uses TRBV6-5 with TRBJ2-2; D is undetermined. V dropped 8 bases and J dropped 2 bases, with 12 bases sitting between them. This CDR3 region has 14 residues. Germline V gene sequence: CDR1 MNHEY, CDR2 SVGAGI. The CDR3 spells CASRAGFNTGELFF. As DNA, the CDR3 is TGTGCCAGCCGCGCCGGGTTTAACACCGGGGAGCTGTTTTTT.

This clone was counted between two and nine times. The chain recombines TRBV5-1 with TRBJ2-3; the D gene is possibly TRBD1 (6 bases). Germline CDR1 reads SGHRS; CDR2 reads YFSETQ. The CDR3 runs 15 residues. The V and J ends lost 1 base and 4 bases respectively, with 13 bases between them. The CDR3 sequence: CASSLRQGPSDTQYF. CDR3 sequence (DNA): TGCGCCAGCAGCTTGCGTCAGGGGCCCTCAGATACGCAGTATTTT.

This chain links TRBV4-2 with TRBJ2-2, with D unresolved. Germline values: CDR1 LGHNA, CDR2 YNFKEQ. The CDR3 contains 14 residues. Trimming cost V 2 bases and J 0 bases, with 4 bases left between them. CDR3: CASSQFANTGELFF. Here the CDR3 DNA reads TGTGCCAGCAGCCAATTCGCGAACACCGGGGAGCTGTTTTTT.

This clone was counted between two and nine times. The J gene is TRBJ2-7, the V gene TRBV29-1, with 10 bases lining up with TRBD1. This CDR3 spans 14 amino acids. After removal of 7 bases from V and 1 base from J, the junction contained 7 bases not matched to a gene. From germline, CDR1 is SQVTM and CDR2 ANQGSEA. This chain's CDR3 is CSATRQGASYEQYF. In DNA form, the CDR3 reads TGCAGCGCTACGAGACAGGGGGCGTCCTACGAGCAGTACTTC.

This sequence joins TRBV28 and TRBJ2-7; D is possibly TRBD2 (5 bases). Germline assignment: CDR1 MDHEN and CDR2 SYDVKM. The CDR3 consists of 14 residues. With 8 bases removed from V and 0 bases from J, the gap between germline ends came to 14 bases. The CDR3 DNA reads TGTGCCAGCGGTTGGAGGTTTAACTCCTACGAGCAGTACTTC. Its translation: CASGWRFNSYEQYF.

V gene TRBV18 combines with J gene TRBJ1-3; D gene uncertain. Between the trimmed V and J ends, which lost 4 bases and 0 bases, there was a span of 4 bases. This CDR3 is 13 amino acids long. Germline CDR1 and CDR2: KGHSH and LQKENI. In DNA, the CDR3 is TGTGCCAGCTCACTAGACTCTGGAAACACCATATATTTT. Translation: CASSLDSGNTIYF.

This chain links TRBV2 with TRBJ2-1, with 7 bases that match TRBD1. This CDR3 contains 15 residues. With V trimmed by 4 bases and J by 3 bases, 6 bases remained unmatched. Germline assignment: CDR1 SNHLY and CDR2 FYNNEI. The CDR3 nucleotides read TGTGCCAGCAGTGGTGCGACAGGGAACTACAATGAGCAGTTCTTC. Translation: CASSGATGNYNEQFF.

The rearrangement joins TRBV3-1 (or the pseudogene TRBV3-2) to TRBJ2-1; D call uncertain. Germline lookup yields CDR1 LGHDT and CDR2 YNNKEL (reference sequence). The CDR3 is made up of 13 amino acids. Deletions cut 0 bases from V and 7 bases from J, with 7 bases between. Here the CDR3 reads CASSQDIRNEQFF. The CDR3, as DNA: TGTGCCAGCAGCCAAGATATCCGGAATGAGCAGTTCTTC.

The table lists this clone with a few counts. The chain recombines TRBV9 with TRBJ1-6; 9 nucleotides align to TRBD1. The CDR3 sequence is 14 residues long. Per the germline V gene, CDR1 is SGDLS and CDR2 is YYNGEE. Trimming at V came to 3 bases and at J to 9 bases, leaving 4 bases not matched to a gene. The CDR3 here is CASSGTGVVSPLHF. The DNA for the CDR3 is TGTGCCAGCAGCGGGACAGGGGTGGTTTCACCCCTCCACTTT. Full variable domain (rest looked up from reference TRBV9 and TRBJ1-6): DSGVTQTPKHLITATGQRVTLRCSPRSGDLSVYWYQQSLDQGLQFLIQYYNGEERAKGNILERFSAQQFPDLHSELNLSSLELGDSALYFCASSGTGVVSPLHFGNGTRLTVT.

This chain links TRBV6-1 with TRBJ2-6; D remains ambiguous. Germline lookup yields CDR1 MNHNS and CDR2 SASEGT. V was clipped by 8 bases and J by 2 bases, with 13 bases between them. This CDR3 has 15 residues. The CDR3 reads CASGPFGPGANVLTF. CDR3 in DNA: TGTGCCAGCGGCCCCTTTGGCCCTGGGGCCAACGTCCTGACTTTC.

There are a few counts of this clone. Other nucleotide sequences from this sample produce the same CDR3. This chain links TRBV7-2 with TRBJ2-1; D might be TRBD1 (6 bases). V lost 0 bases and J lost 0, with 6 bases in between. This CDR3 is 15 amino acids long. The germline V gene encodes CDR1 SGHTA and CDR2 FQGNSA. The CDR3 nucleotides are TGTGCCAGCAGCTTAGCGGGGGCCTCCTACAATGAGCAGTTCTTC. Translated: CASSLAGASYNEQFF.

The table lists this clone with a count of one. CDR3 region: CASSQRQGYEQYF. The CDR3 region has the DNA TGCGCCAGCAGCCAGAGACAGGGATACGAGCAGTACTTC. The chain is built from TRBV4-3 and TRBJ2-7, with TRBD1 matching 7 bases. Germline V CDR1 and CDR2: LGHNA, YSLEER. The CDR3 has 13 amino acids. V gave up 3 bases and J gave up 4 bases; unmatched junction bases: 3.

This clone was counted a single time. J is TRBJ2-3 and V is TRBV27; 8 nucleotides line up with TRBD1. This CDR3 is built from 18 residues. Trimming took 6 bases from V and 6 from J; bases not matched to a gene: 20. Germline V gene sequence: CDR1 MNHEY, CDR2 SMNVEV (reference sequence). DNA of the CDR3: TGTGCCAGCAGCCTAACGCTAGCTGGGGCAGGGGGCTTGGATACGCAGTATTTT. This encodes CASSLTLAGAGGLDTQYF.

Concerning this clone: A read error may be the cause here, since a much bigger clone is one base away. The chain carries TRBV3-1 (or the pseudogene TRBV3-2) and TRBJ1-4, with D hard to call. This CDR3 is 12 amino acids long. The germline gives CDR1 LGHDT, CDR2 YNNKEL (reference sequence). V lost 0 bases and J lost 8, with 4 bases in between. The CDR3 region is CASSQEGEKLFF. The CDR3 DNA reads TGTGCCAGCAGCCAAGAGGGCGAAAAACTGTTTTTT.

This chain uses TRBV7-8 with TRBJ1-2; the D gene is possibly TRBD1 (5 bases). Trimming took off 5 bases at V and 4 bases at J, with 14 bases between the two ends. Germline V CDR1 and CDR2: SGHVS, FQNEAQ. The CDR3 contains 14 residues. CDR3 in DNA: TGTGCCAGCAGCAAGGTTGGGGACTCCTATGGCTACACCTTC. It specifies CASSKVGDSYGYTF. Filled out from reference TRBV7-8 and TRBJ1-2, the complete variable domain reads GAGVSQSPRYKVAKRGQDVALRCDPISGHVSLFWYQQALGQGPEFLTYFQNEAQLDKSGLPSDRFFAERPEGSVSTLKIQRTQQEDSAVYLCASSKVGDSYGYTFGSGTRLTVV.

The rearrangement uses TRBV27 and TRBJ2-6; 16 nucleotides align to TRBD2. CDR1 is MNHEY, CDR2 SMNVEV, per germline (reference sequence). V was pared by 4 bases and J by 3 bases, with 12 bases of the junction left unmatched. This CDR3 is built from 21 residues. The CDR3 nucleotides read TGTGCCAGCAGTTCCCAAAGGGGACTAGCGGGAGGGCCAGGTGGGGCCAACGTCCTGACTTTC. This codes for CASSSQRGLAGGPGGANVLTF.

This chain joins TRBV9 and TRBJ1-2; 8 bases line up with TRBD1. The V segment lost 0 bases and the J segment 2 bases; nucleotides outside the gene matches: 6. Germline CDR1 SGDLS, CDR2 YYNGEE. The CDR3 is 16 amino acids. The CDR3 sequence: CASSVGSGGENYGYTF. The CDR3 region has the DNA TGTGCCAGCAGCGTAGGGTCAGGGGGCGAAAACTATGGCTACACCTTC.